These 20 T cell receptor beta chains share one sample of origin, sequenced in a study of blood T cells in healthy people across ages. Next came a second PCR, run for about 6 to 12 cycles, which used a sample-barcoded 5' primer along with a J-beta primer mix. MiXCR, run by TCRdb on the 5' RACE reads, gives a single entry per CDR3 protein. The data contain approximately 1.5 million distinct CDR3 sequences, about 31% of them singletons. The source material was blood. These receptors all come from a woman between 25 and 40 years old in good health.

This clonotype was counted a few times. The chain is built from TRBV5-1 and TRBJ2-3; D not resolved. With 4 bases removed from V and 2 bases from J, the gap between germline ends came to 14 bases. This CDR3 region has 15 residues. Looked up from germline, CDR1 is SGHRS and CDR2 is YFSETQ. Here the CDR3 DNA reads TGCGCCAGCAGCGCCCAGCCAAGCTTCACAGATACGCAGTATTTT. This translates into CASSAQPSFTDTQYF.

V and J are TRBV5-1 and TRBJ2-1, with D tentatively TRBD2 (5 bases). V dropped 2 bases and J dropped 13 bases, with 19 bases sitting between them. This CDR3 is built from 14 residues. Germline loops: CDR1 SGHRS, CDR2 YFSETQ. CDR3 in DNA: TGCGCCAGCAGCTTTATTGGAGCGGCGGAGACCCAGTTCTTC. Protein sequence: CASSFIGAAETQFF.

The genes are TRBV11-2 and TRBJ2-4; 7 bases are a match to TRBD1. The germline V gene has CDR1 SGHAT and CDR2 FQNNGV. V gave up 5 bases and J gave up 4 bases; unmatched junction bases: 2. The CDR3 consists of 13 residues. Here the CDR3 DNA reads TGTGCCAGCAGCACGGGACAGAAAAACATTCAGTACTTC. It codes for CASSTGQKNIQYF.

The CDR3 reads CSGLVYNEQFF. The CDR3 DNA reads TGCAGCGGGTTGGTGTACAATGAGCAGTTCTTC. V usage is TRBV29-1 and J usage is TRBJ2-1; D not resolved. The V end was cut by 7 bases, the J end by 4 bases, with 8 bases between. The CDR3 contains 11 residues. The germline V gene has CDR1 SQVTM and CDR2 ANQGSEA.

The chain couples TRBV12-3 or TRBV12-4 to TRBJ1-1; D is possibly TRBD1 (5 bases). The CDR3 runs to 12 residues. With 6 bases removed from V and 8 bases from J, the gap between germline ends came to 13 bases. CDR3 sequence reads: CASSRTSGEAFF. The CDR3 DNA is TGTGCCAGCAGCCGAACCTCAGGGGAAGCTTTCTTT.

To note about this clonotype: Given a much more abundant clone one base away, this may be a read error. J is TRBJ2-4 and V is TRBV4-1; D possibly uses TRBD1 or TRBD2 (5 bases each). Germline V gene sequence: CDR1 MGHRA, CDR2 YSYEKL. The V and J ends lost 1 base and 13 bases respectively, with 20 bases between them. The CDR3 is 15 amino acids. The DNA of the CDR3 is TGCGCCAGCAGCCAAGGGCCAGGGTCGGTGGGAGAGCAGTACTTC. It is translated as CASSQGPGSVGEQYF.

The chain uses TRBV20-1 and TRBJ2-1; D unclear. V lost 2 bases and J 12 bases, leaving 17 bases between the germline ends. Per the germline V gene, CDR1 is DFQATT and CDR2 is SNEGSKA (reference sequence). The CDR3 has 13 amino acids. The CDR3 coding sequence is TGCAGTGCTAGATCCGTCACGTATGTGGGGCAGTTCTTC. Translation: CSARSVTYVGQFF.

This chain joins TRBV27 and TRBJ1-6; D gene ambiguous. This CDR3 is built from 15 residues. Germline values: CDR1 MNHEY, CDR2 SMNVEV (reference sequence). The germline V and J ends were trimmed by 5 bases and 0 bases, with 8 bases remaining between them. The CDR3 nucleotides are TGTGCCAGCAGTCTCTCCCTCTCCTATAATTCACCCCTCCACTTT. The encoded protein is CASSLSLSYNSPLHF.

The chain uses TRBV18 and TRBJ2-7, with 8 nucleotides matching TRBD1. This CDR3 has 15 residues. V lost 3 bases and J lost 0; bases outside the gene matches: 4. Germline CDR1 is KGHSH and CDR2 is LQKENI. The CDR3 sequence: CASSPGQVPSYEQYF. The CDR3 DNA is TGTGCCAGCTCACCGGGACAGGTACCCTCCTACGAGCAGTACTTC.

This chain connects TRBV20-1 to TRBJ2-3, with no clear D. CDR3 length equals 13 residues. CDR1 is DFQATT and CDR2 is SNEGSKA in the germline V gene (reference sequence). V dropped 6 bases and J dropped 6 bases, with 16 bases sitting between them. CDR3 loop: CSALESLADTQYF. CDR3 nucleotide sequence: TGCAGTGCCCTCGAAAGTTTGGCGGATACGCAGTATTTT.

The chain is built from TRBV7-2 and TRBJ2-1; D unresolved. Germline V gene data show CDR1 as SGHTA and CDR2 as FQGNSA. CDR3 size: 13 residues. Trimming took off 5 bases at V and 3 bases at J, with 8 bases between the two ends. The CDR3 spells CTSSLGDYNEQFF. The CDR3 DNA follows: TGTACCAGCAGCCTTGGGGACTACAATGAGCAGTTCTTC.

This clonotype was detected only a few times. This rearrangement joins TRBV5-1 to TRBJ2-3; D unresolved. Germline CDR1 reads SGHRS; CDR2 reads YFSETQ. Trimming left V 7 bases short and J 2 bases short, with 5 bases between. This CDR3 comprises 11 residues. The CDR3 here is CASWNTDTQYF. For the CDR3, the DNA is TGCGCCAGCTGGAACACAGATACGCAGTATTTT.

This clonotype was recorded at least ten times. V gene TRBV6-1 combines with J gene TRBJ2-7; TRBD1 might be the D (5 bases). The germline V and J ends were trimmed by 6 bases and 0 bases, with 9 bases remaining between them. CDR3 size: 13 residues. From germline, CDR1 is MNHNS and CDR2 SASEGT. The CDR3 region has the DNA TGTGCCAGCAGCGTAGGGGTCTCCTACGAGCAGTACTTC. As protein: CASSVGVSYEQYF.

This clonotype was observed a few times. This chain uses TRBV14 with TRBJ2-7; a weak D match, TRBD1 (5 bases). Germline-derived CDR1 and CDR2 are SGHDN and FVKESK. The CDR3 loop spans 13 amino acids. The V end was cut by 7 bases, the J end by 2 bases, with 12 bases between. This CDR3 is CASNPDRPYEQYF. In nucleotides, the CDR3 is TGTGCCAGCAACCCCGACAGACCCTACGAGCAGTACTTC.

V gene TRBV5-6 combines with J gene TRBJ2-2; TRBD2 might be the D (5 bases). This CDR3 is 16 amino acids long. V lost 0 bases to trimming and J lost 5 bases, with 14 bases between them. Germline V lookup: CDR1 SGHDT, CDR2 YYEEEE. The CDR3 loop reads CASSLAQEVGTGELFF. CDR3 sequence (DNA): TGTGCCAGCAGCTTGGCGCAGGAGGTAGGAACCGGGGAGCTGTTTTTT.

This chain uses TRBV2 with TRBJ2-3; no reliable D call. CDR1 is SNHLY, CDR2 FYNNEI, per germline. V dropped 6 bases and J dropped 8 bases, with 18 bases sitting between them. The CDR3 loop spans 14 amino acids. The CDR3 reads CASSAGLGSGTQYF. DNA of the CDR3: TGTGCCAGCAGCGCCGGTCTCGGGTCTGGTACGCAGTATTTT.

The chain links TRBV9 to TRBJ1-4; TRBD1 is a possible D gene (5 bases). Germline CDR1 SGDLS, CDR2 YYNGEE. The germline V and J ends were trimmed by 4 bases and 8 bases, with 18 bases remaining between them. CDR3 length: 15 amino acids. The CDR3 region has the DNA TGTGCCAGCAGCCCACGTGGGGCAGACGGGGAAAAACTGTTTTTT. Amino acid sequence: CASSPRGADGEKLFF.

Only a few counts were recorded for this clonotype. J is TRBJ1-5 and V is TRBV5-5; D may be TRBD1 (5 bases). The germline V and J ends were trimmed by 0 bases and 5 bases, with 6 bases remaining between them. The length of the CDR3 is 13 residues. Germline CDR1 and CDR2: SGHKS and YYEKEE (reference sequence). Here the CDR3 DNA reads TGTGCCAGCAGCTTGGGGACACATCAGCCCCAGCATTTT. This encodes CASSLGTHQPQHF. The variable domain in full, with the rest retrieved from reference TRBV5-5 and TRBJ1-5, is DAGVTQSPTHLIKTRGQQVTLRCSPISGHKSVSWYQQVLGQGPQFIFQYYEKEERGRGNFPDRFSARQFPNYSSELNVNALLLGDSALYLCASSLGTHQPQHFGDGTRLSIL.

Regarding this clonotype: A much larger clonotype is one base distant, so this may be a read error. This chain connects TRBV29-1 to TRBJ2-3; TRBD2 might be the D (5 bases). Trimming removed 7 bases from V and 5 bases from J, with 25 bases in between. This CDR3 region has 16 residues. Germline CDR1 is SQVTM and CDR2 is ANQGSEA. Here the CDR3 reads CSAAKTRTIDGDTQYF. Here the CDR3 DNA reads TGCAGCGCTGCAAAAACTAGGACGATAGATGGAGATACGCAGTATTTT.

This clonotype is a singleton in its sample. The chain combines TRBV5-1 with TRBJ2-5, with TRBD2 matching 13 bases. With 7 bases clipped from V and 11 bases from J, the junction kept 20 bases outside the gene matches. Germline lookup yields CDR1 SGHRS and CDR2 YFSETQ. The CDR3 contains 17 residues. CDR3 protein: CASSRTSGGPSSYGQYF. For the CDR3, the DNA is TGCGCCAGCTCCCGGACTAGCGGGGGCCCCAGCTCCTACGGGCAGTACTTC. Drawing the rest from reference TRBV5-1 and TRBJ2-5, the complete variable domain is KAGVTQTPRYLIKTRGQQVTLSCSPISGHRSVSWYQQTPGQGLQFLFEYFSETQRNKGNFPGRFSGRQFSNSRSEMNVSTLELGDSALYLCASSRTSGGPSSYGQYFGPGTRLLVL.